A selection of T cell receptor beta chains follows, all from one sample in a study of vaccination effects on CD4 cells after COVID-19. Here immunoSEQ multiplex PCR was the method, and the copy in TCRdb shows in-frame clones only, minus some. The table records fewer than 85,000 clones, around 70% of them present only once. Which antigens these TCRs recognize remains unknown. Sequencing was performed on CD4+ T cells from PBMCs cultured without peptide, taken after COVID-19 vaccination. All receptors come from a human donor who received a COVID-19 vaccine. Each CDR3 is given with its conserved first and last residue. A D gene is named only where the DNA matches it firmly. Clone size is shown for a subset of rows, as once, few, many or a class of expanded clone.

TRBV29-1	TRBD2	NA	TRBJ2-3	CSVETGRLATDTQYF	TGCAGCGTTGAAACAGGACGACTAGCAACAGATACGCAGTATTTT
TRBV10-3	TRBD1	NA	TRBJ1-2	CAISGPGTEKYGYTF	TGTGCCATCAGCGGACCCGGGACAGAAAAATATGGCTACACCTTC
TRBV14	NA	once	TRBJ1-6	CASSPVSGNNSPLHF	TGTGCCAGCAGCCCAGTGTCAGGGAATAATTCACCCCTCCACTTT
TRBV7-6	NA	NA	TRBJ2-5	CASSLVLGRFQETQYF	TGTGCCAGCAGCTTAGTACTAGGGCGGTTCCAAGAGACCCAGTACTTC
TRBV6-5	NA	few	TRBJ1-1	CASSYDGNTEAFF	TGTGCCAGCAGTTACGACGGGAACACTGAAGCTTTCTTT
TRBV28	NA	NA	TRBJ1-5	CASSPARGGAGQPQHF	TGTGCCAGCAGTCCCGCCCGGGGGGGGGCAGGACAGCCCCAGCATTTT
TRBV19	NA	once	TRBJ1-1	CASSIQGSNTEAFF	TGTGCCAGTAGTATTCAGGGCAGCAACACTGAAGCTTTCTTT
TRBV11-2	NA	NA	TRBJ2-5	CASRKNTGFVQETQYF	TGTGCCAGCAGAAAAAACACAGGGTTTGTCCAAGAGACCCAGTACTTC
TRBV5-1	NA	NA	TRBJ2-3	CASSFVSLSTDTQYF	TGCGCCAGCAGCTTCGTTTCCCTAAGCACAGATACGCAGTATTTT
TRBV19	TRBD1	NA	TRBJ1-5	CASSDYRGIRNQPQHF	TGTGCCAGTAGTGATTACAGGGGGATAAGGAATCAGCCCCAGCATTTT
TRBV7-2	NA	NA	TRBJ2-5	CASSLAGGYQETQYF	TGTGCCAGCAGCTTAGCGGGGGGATATCAAGAGACCCAGTACTTC
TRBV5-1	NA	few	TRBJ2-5	CASRDSAPETQYF	TGCGCCAGCAGGGACTCGGCCCCAGAGACCCAGTACTTC
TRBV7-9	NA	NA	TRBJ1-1	CASSLEGPNEAFF	TGTGCCAGCAGCTTAGAGGGCCCCAACGAAGCTTTCTTT
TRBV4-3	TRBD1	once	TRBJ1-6	CASSHLSASGQLNSPLHF	TGCGCCAGCAGCCACCTAAGTGCATCGGGACAGCTAAATTCACCCCTCCACTTT
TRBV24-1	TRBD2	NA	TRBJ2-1	CATSVSAGGTYNEQFF	TGTGCCACCAGTGTTTCGGCGGGGGGAACCTACAATGAGCAGTTCTTC
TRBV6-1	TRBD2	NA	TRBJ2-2	CASSGGLAWGSGELFF	TGTGCCAGCAGTGGCGGACTAGCCTGGGGCTCCGGGGAGCTGTTTTTT
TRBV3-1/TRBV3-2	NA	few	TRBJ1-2	CASSDRGGYTF	TGTGCCAGCAGCGACAGAGGTGGCTACACCTTC
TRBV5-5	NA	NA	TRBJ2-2	CASSLAEGSNTGELFF	TGTGCCAGCAGCCTGGCCGAGGGATCGAACACCGGGGAGCTGTTTTTT
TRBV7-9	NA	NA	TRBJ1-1	CASSSEGGLAFF	TGTGCCAGCAGCTCCGAGGGGGGCCTAGCTTTCTTT
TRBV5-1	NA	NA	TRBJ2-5	CASSGWTGVQETQYF	TGCGCCAGCAGCGGATGGACCGGAGTCCAAGAGACCCAGTACTTC
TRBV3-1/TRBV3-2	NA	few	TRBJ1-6	CASSPGYSPLHF	TGTGCCAGCAGTCCAGGGTATTCACCCCTCCACTTT
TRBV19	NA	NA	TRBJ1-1	CASKSRLNTEAFF	TGTGCCAGTAAAAGCAGGCTGAACACTGAAGCTTTCTTT
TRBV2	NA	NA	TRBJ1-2	CASSYVSNYGYTF	TGTGCCAGCAGCTACGTTTCAAACTATGGCTACACCTTC
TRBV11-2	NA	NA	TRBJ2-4	CASSLGRTENIQYF	TGTGCCAGCAGCTTAGGAAGAACAGAAAACATTCAGTACTTC
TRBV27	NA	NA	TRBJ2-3	CASSPYTTYSTDTQYF	TGTGCCAGCAGCCCCTATACTACGTATAGCACAGATACGCAGTATTTT
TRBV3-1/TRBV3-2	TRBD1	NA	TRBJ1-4	CASSQAGQGARWEKLFF	TGTGCCAGCAGCCAAGCGGGACAGGGGGCGAGGTGGGAAAAACTGTTTTTT
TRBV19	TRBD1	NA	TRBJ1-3	CASMGQGVITAGNTIYF	TGTGCCAGTATGGGTCAGGGGGTCATTACGGCTGGAAACACCATATATTTT
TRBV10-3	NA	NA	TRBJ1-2	CAISDPTGTTANYGYTF	TGTGCCATCAGTGACCCGACGGGGACGACAGCTAACTATGGCTACACCTTC
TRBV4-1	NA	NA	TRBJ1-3	CASSQGNVAGNTIYF	TGCGCCAGCAGCCAAGGTAATGTGGCTGGAAACACCATATATTTT
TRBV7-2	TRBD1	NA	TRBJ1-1	CASSTQGDTEAFF	TGTGCCAGCAGCACGCAGGGGGACACTGAAGCTTTCTTT
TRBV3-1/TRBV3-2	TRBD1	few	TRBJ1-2	CASSQAFVRGKDYGYTF	TGTGCCAGCAGCCAAGCCTTTGTCAGGGGGAAGGACTATGGCTACACCTTC
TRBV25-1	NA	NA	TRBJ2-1	CASSGYNEQFF	TGTGCCAGCAGTGGCTACAATGAGCAGTTCTTC
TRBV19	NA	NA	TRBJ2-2	CASGGLNTGELFF	TGTGCCAGCGGCGGTCTCAACACCGGGGAGCTGTTTTTT
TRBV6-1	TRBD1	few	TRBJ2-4	CASSETGSLGLAKNIQYF	TGTGCCAGCAGTGAGACAGGGTCCTTGGGGTTAGCCAAAAACATTCAGTACTTC
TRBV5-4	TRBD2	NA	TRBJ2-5	CASSPGTSGGPRHWTQYF	TGTGCCAGCAGTCCTGGGACTAGCGGGGGGCCCCGTCATTGGACCCAGTACTTC
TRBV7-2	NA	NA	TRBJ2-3	CASRLIPTLDTQYF	TGTGCCAGCAGGTTGATCCCAACGTTGGATACGCAGTATTTT
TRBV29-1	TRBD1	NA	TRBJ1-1	CSVEEGQGRKAFF	TGCAGCGTTGAAGAGGGACAGGGACGCAAGGCTTTCTTT
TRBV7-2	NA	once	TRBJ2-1	CASSLTPNNEQFF	TGTGCCAGCAGCTTGACTCCTAACAATGAGCAGTTCTTC
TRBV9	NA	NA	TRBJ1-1	CASSERTGRTEAFF	TGTGCCAGCAGCGAGCGAACAGGGAGGACTGAAGCTTTCTTT
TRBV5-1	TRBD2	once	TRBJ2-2	CASRDERGNTGELFF	TGCGCCAGCAGAGACGAGCGGGGGAACACCGGGGAGCTGTTTTTT
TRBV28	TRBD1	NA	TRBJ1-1	CASSDPGQASHEAFF	TGTGCCAGCAGTGACCCGGGACAGGCGAGCCATGAAGCTTTCTTT
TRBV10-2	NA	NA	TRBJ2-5	CASSIRREAETQYF	TGCGCCAGCAGTATTCGCAGGGAGGCGGAGACCCAGTACTTC
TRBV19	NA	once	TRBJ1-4	CASSMEEKLFF	TGTGCCAGTAGCATGGAGGAAAAACTGTTTTTT
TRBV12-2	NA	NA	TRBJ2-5	CASRPRLAGVGETQYF	TGTGCAAGTCGCCCTCGACTAGCGGGTGTCGGAGAGACCCAGTACTTC
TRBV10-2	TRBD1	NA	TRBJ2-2	CASSQRQGGSPGGELFF	TGCGCCAGCAGTCAGAGACAGGGTGGAAGTCCTGGCGGGGAGCTGTTTTTT
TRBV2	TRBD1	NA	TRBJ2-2	CAEGRQGGTGELFF	TGTGCCGAAGGACGACAGGGGGGTACCGGGGAGCTGTTTTTT
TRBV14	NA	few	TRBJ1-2	CASSAPGRVYGYTF	TGTGCCAGCAGCGCGCCCGGGCGGGTCTATGGCTACACCTTC
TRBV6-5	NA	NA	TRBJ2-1	CASSYSPLSEQFF	TGTGCCAGCAGTTACTCTCCCCTGAGCGAGCAGTTCTTC
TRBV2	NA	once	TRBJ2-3	CASKEGTYTDTQYF	TGTGCCAGCAAAGAGGGGACTTACACAGATACGCAGTATTTT
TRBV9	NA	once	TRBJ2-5	CASNIVGAGEETQYF	TGTGCCAGCAACATAGTAGGGGCAGGGGAAGAGACCCAGTACTTC
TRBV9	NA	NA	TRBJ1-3	CASSVDYLGNTIYF	TGTGCCAGCAGCGTAGATTATCTGGGAAACACCATATATTTT